This T cell receptor beta chain was retrieved from a study of blood T cell repertoires in COVID-19. Study context: The analysed material was cDNA or gDNA that came from T cells, B-cell-depleted T cells, or PBMCs.

Libraries were prepared by immunoSEQ multiplex PCR; TCRdb keeps only in-frame clonotypes and omits some of them. The data hold about 110,000 clones, with roughly 87% observed a single time. Sequencing was done on a sample of peripheral blood. The receptor's source is a human donor in a cohort sampled during active COVID-19.

CDR3 residues: CASSTPGLLSTGELFF. In DNA form, the CDR3 reads TGTGCCAGCAGCACACCGGGACTCTTAAGCACCGGGGAGCTGTTTTTT. This chain uses TRBV7-9 with TRBJ2-2; a weak D match, TRBD2 (6 bases). Looked up from germline, CDR1 is SEHNR and CDR2 is FQNEAQ (reference sequence). CDR3 length equals 16 residues. Trimming cost V 5 bases and J 4 bases, with 17 bases left between them.